This T cell receptor (beta chain) originates from a study of blood T cell repertoires in COVID-19. Turning to the study itself: Collection of acute and convalescent COVID-19 samples took place in the United States, Italy and Spain. PBMCs, B-cell-depleted T cells, or T cells were the source of the cDNA or gDNA that made up the material.

CDR1 and CDR2 (germline): SGHRS, YFSETQ. The V end was cut by 4 bases, the J end by 7 bases, with 14 bases between. This CDR3 contains 13 residues. Per the study methods: Amplification from reference gene primers served as the basis for estimated nucleated cell counts. Profiled with immunoSEQ multiplex PCR; TCRdb holds only in-frame clones, not every one. The V and J calls and clone size come from that table; D and trimming were worked out from the DNA. The sample has some 350,000 clones; roughly 86% are singletons. The genes are TRBV5-1 and TRBJ1-2; maybe TRBD1 (6 bases). The receptor was derived from a human donor in a cohort sampled during active COVID-19. What was sequenced was peripheral blood. CDR3 in DNA: TGCGCCAGCAGCCCGGGGGGGCCGGGTGGCTACACCTTC. Protein product: CASSPGGPGGYTF.